This T cell receptor (beta chain) was captured in a study of cytomegalovirus exposure and HLA in healthy donors (dated by TCRdb to between 2016 and 2019). A note on the overall study: According to a later analysis, one platform produced both the 100 to 150 validation repertoires and the 700 or so repertoires of the first cohort. The study aimed to test whether signatures of past pathogen exposure could be identified by cataloging public T cell receptors. Along with the approximately 600-subject first cohort, a separate validation cohort of over a hundred different subjects was used. To predict cytomegalovirus infection status, the study brought together high-throughput TCR immunosequencing, statistical association of individual TCRs with disease status, and machine learning. The study at large found these results: The classifier was reported to diagnose cytomegalovirus status with high specificity and sensitivity in both the original cohort and the validation cohort. While some public TCRs were present in many individuals, most TCR sequences turned up only very rarely across donors. All 120 or so repertoires were used to score co-occurrence in the validation cohort in a later analysis, because that analysis had no HLA typing for the cohort. The study listed 150 to 200 TCR beta chains as associated with cytomegalovirus. A later analysis found that TCRs clustered in the first cohort also tended to co-occur in the roughly 120 validation repertoires, with 94% of cluster scores above 0. In vitro tests confirmed that a few of the cytomegalovirus-associated TCR beta chains recognize cytomegalovirus antigens. The authors suggested that the approach could potentially be extended to other disease states and immunological phenotypes.

Separate from the roughly 700-subject first cohort, the validation cohort of about 110 subjects was the group to which the donors belonged. Library creation used the immunoSEQ multiplex PCR assay. From the authors' description of their analysis: A statistical classification framework was developed to diagnose cytomegalovirus status using the catalog of TCR beta chain sequences. TCRdb carries this immuneACCESS record with in-frame sequences only. Its versions omit some clonotypes, under half of them owing to an unresolved V gene in the studies checked, with the rest unexplained. The V and J calls and clone size are taken from that table; D and trimming were inferred from the DNA. This sample comprises about 88,000 clones, roughly 80% of them detected only once. The top ten clonotypes cover over 10% of the sample. Trimming removed 0 bases from V and 1 base from J, leaving 18 bases between the germline ends. The CDR3 runs 19 amino acids, cysteine and phenylalanine included. The CDR3 DNA has 57 bases and is translated from base 1. Sequences LGHNA (CDR1) and YNFKEQ (CDR2) are obtained from the germline V gene.

Notes on this clone: What this receptor recognizes is not known. No much larger clone is present one base from it, and per-base qualities are unavailable.

The TCR originated in a woman younger than 35 in good health and CMV-seropositive. The rearranged segments are TRBV4-2 and TRBJ2-2, with a tentative D gene TRBD2 over 7 matching bases. Sequencing input: PBMCs. The sequenced DNA: TGTGCCAGCAGCCAAGAGGTCCGTCTAGGGGGGGGGAACACCGGGGAGCTGTTTTTT. Translated, this gives CASSQEVRLGGGNTGELFF.